The 3 T cell receptor beta chains below all came from one sample that was sequenced in a study of T cell responses to AZD1222 COVID-19 vaccine. Clones were read by immunoSEQ multiplex PCR, and TCRdb kept only the in-frame ones, dropping some. Here the sample spans roughly 60,000 clones, about 90% being singletons. Sequenced here: peripheral blood, sampled on day 0 of AZD1222 vaccination. The receptor source for this set is an adult in good health.

The chain is built from TRBV15 and TRBJ1-3; tentative D call: TRBD1 (6 bases). Per the germline V gene, CDR1 is LNHNV and CDR2 is YYDKDF (reference sequence). Trimming removed 2 bases from V and 4 bases from J, with 15 bases in between. The CDR3 is made up of 16 amino acids. The CDR3 nucleotides are TGTGCCACCAGCAGAACCGGACAGAGCACCGGAAACACCATATATTTT. Protein product: CATSRTGQSTGNTIYF.

V usage is TRBV9 and J usage is TRBJ2-4; TRBD1 is a possible D gene (6 bases). Trimming stripped 0 bases from V and 6 bases from J, with 13 bases between. Germline V lookup: CDR1 SGDLS, CDR2 YYNGEE. This CDR3 is 15 amino acids long. CDR3 sequence reads: CASSVASDSGNIQYF. The CDR3 nucleotides read TGTGCCAGCAGCGTAGCTTCGGACAGTGGAAACATTCAGTACTTC.

The chain has TRBV3-1 (or the pseudogene TRBV3-2) and TRBJ2-3, with D possibly TRBD1 on 6 matching bases. The CDR3 has 14 amino acids. Looked up from germline, CDR1 is LGHDT and CDR2 is YNNKEL (reference sequence). The V end lost 0 bases, the J end lost 8 bases, and 12 bases lay between the germline ends. CDR3 loop: CASSQDGIGGTQYF. As DNA, the CDR3 is TGTGCCAGCAGCCAAGATGGGATAGGGGGTACGCAGTATTTT.